A single sample gave rise to the 8 T cell receptor beta chains below, sequenced in a study of early T cells in non-severe SARS-CoV-2 infection. Using its own MiXCR run on the 5' RACE reads, TCRdb lists one record per CDR3 protein. The sample shows roughly 49,000 distinct CDR3 sequences, 3.5% to 5% of them seen only once. Sequenced input: whole blood. The receptors come from an adult who was a healthcare worker with PCR-confirmed SARS-CoV-2 infection or an uninfected control (not recorded which).

This clonotype has a count of ten or more. The chain has TRBV20-1 and TRBJ1-1; D is ambiguous. Trimming cost V 0 bases and J 4 bases, with 18 bases left between them. The CDR3 spans 16 residues. Per germline, CDR1 DFQATT and CDR2 SNEGSKA (reference sequence). CDR3 loop: CSARDPTERYSTEAFF. DNA for the CDR3: TGCAGTGCTAGAGATCCTACTGAACGTTACTCCACTGAAGCTTTCTTT.

The V call is TRBV7-2, the J call TRBJ2-7; 9 nucleotides agree with TRBD2. The ends lost 3 bases at V and 1 base at J; junction bases unmatched: 4. Per germline, CDR1 SGHTA and CDR2 FQGNSA. This CDR3 is built from 15 residues. CDR3 in amino acids: CASSFGSGSSYEQYF. In nucleotides, the CDR3 is TGTGCCAGCAGCTTCGGTAGCGGGAGTTCCTACGAGCAGTACTTC.

Ten or more counts support this clonotype. An end of the junction does not agree with germline; a read error may underlie this. The V call is TRBV11-1, the J call TRBJ1-1; D is uncertain. The CDR3 contains 13 residues. Germline V gives CDR1 SGHAT, CDR2 FQDESV (reference sequence). The CDR3 loop reads CASSLVQRHGTRF. The CDR3 DNA follows: TGTGCCAGCAGCTTAGTGCAGAGACACGGTACCCGATTT.

This clonotype has at least ten counts. The chain is built from TRBV6-2 or TRBV6-3 and TRBJ2-1; D may match TRBD1 or TRBD2 (5 bases each). Germline V gives CDR1 MNHEY, CDR2 SVGEGT. Trimming pared 5 bases from V and 10 bases from J, leaving 9 bases between. The CDR3 length is 11 residues. For the CDR3, the DNA is TGTGCCAGCAGTGGTTGGGGGGAGCAGTTCTTC. Translation gives CASSGWGEQFF.

This clonotype was counted at least ten times. V and J are TRBV6-6 and TRBJ2-6; no firm D call. The CDR3 is 15 residues long. The germline V gene encodes CDR1 MNHNY and CDR2 SVGAGI (reference sequence). V lost 2 bases and J lost 1, with 6 bases in between. CDR3 sequence (DNA): TGTGCCAGCAGTTACGTGGCGTCTGGGGCCAACGTCCTGACTTTC. It translates to CASSYVASGANVLTF.

This clonotype was recorded many times. J is TRBJ2-1 and V is TRBV10-1; 12 bases are shared with TRBD1. From germline, CDR1 is WNHNN and CDR2 SYGVQD (reference sequence). This CDR3 is built from 19 residues. V lost 6 bases and J lost 0; bases outside the gene matches: 12. The chain's CDR3 is CASSAGTGGFTSSYNEQFF. The CDR3, as DNA: TGCGCCAGCAGCGCCGGGACAGGGGGCTTCACTAGCTCCTACAATGAGCAGTTCTTC.

The genes are TRBV2 and TRBJ1-6, with D unclear. Germline V gene sequence: CDR1 SNHLY, CDR2 FYNNEI. Trimming took 6 bases from V and 10 from J, leaving 10 bases between them. The CDR3 length is 12 residues. CDR3 in DNA: TGTGCCAGCAGAAAGGACGGATCACCCCTCCACTTT. Its translation: CASRKDGSPLHF.

The sample holds many counts of this clonotype. The chain links TRBV7-3 to TRBJ2-1; 10 nucleotides match TRBD2. CDR1 is SGHTA and CDR2 is FQGTGA in the germline V gene. V lost 1 base, J lost 4 bases, and 4 bases stayed unmatched. The CDR3 contains 16 residues. The CDR3 protein is CASSLSASGGYNEQFF. The CDR3 nucleotides are TGTGCCAGCAGCTTAAGTGCTAGCGGGGGATACAATGAGCAGTTCTTC.